These 5 T cell receptor beta chains originate from one sample sequenced in a study of vaccination and CD4 T cells after COVID-19. Treatment described: roughly ten-day PBMC culture with coronavirus spike peptide pools or control peptides (ViraFEST assay). The assay that was used to sequence DNA from cultured CD4+ T cells was the Oncomine TCR Beta short-read assay. Each CDR3 protein gets one entry after TCRdb re-called the PCR reads with MiXCR. The profile shows under 25,000 distinct CDR3 sequences, 40% to 50% of them singletons. Their target antigens are unknown. The sample here was CD4+ T cells from blood, cultured in vitro, taken before SARS-CoV-2 vaccination. The receptors were gathered from a human donor who had recovered from COVID-19.

This rearrangement joins TRBV6-5 to TRBJ1-3, with unresolved D. This CDR3 is 11 amino acids long. CDR1 is MNHEY, CDR2 SVGAGI, per germline. V lost 3 bases, J lost 8 bases, and 5 bases lay in between. The DNA for the CDR3 is TGTGCCAGCAGTTATCAAGACACCATATATTTT. It encodes CASSYQDTIYF.

The J gene is TRBJ1-3, the V gene TRBV6-5; 7 bases map to TRBD1. The germline V gene encodes CDR1 MNHEY and CDR2 SVGAGI. Losses at the gene ends were 2 bases for V and 4 bases for J; bases not matched to a gene: 20. The CDR3 covers 20 residues. CDR3: CASSYQGDPTHEKGGNTIYF. The CDR3 coding sequence is TGTGCCAGCAGTTACCAGGGGGATCCTACCCATGAGAAGGGAGGAAACACCATATATTTT.

The chain uses TRBV6-5 and TRBJ2-3, with unresolved D. V shed 0 bases and J shed 4 bases, with 17 bases lying between them. The CDR3 spans 17 residues. Germline V gene data show CDR1 as MNHEY and CDR2 as SVGAGI. The CDR3 DNA follows: TGTGCCAGCAGTTACTCGATCTCCCCGATTACCCCAGATACGCAGTATTTT. Its translation: CASSYSISPITPDTQYF.

There are a few counts of this clonotype. This chain links TRBV11-3 with TRBJ2-5; D uncertain. The V and J ends lost 4 bases and 4 bases respectively, with 7 bases between them. Germline V gene lookup returns CDR1 SGHNT and CDR2 YENEEA. The CDR3 is made up of 12 amino acids. CDR3 amino acids: CASSSSGETQYF. In DNA, the CDR3 is TGTGCCAGCAGCTCCTCGGGAGAGACCCAGTACTTC.

The sample holds one count of this clonotype. The rearrangement uses TRBV19 and TRBJ1-2, with D perhaps TRBD1 (6 bases). V was shortened by 2 bases and J by 6 bases, with 10 bases between the two germline ends. In germline, CDR1 is LNHDA, CDR2 SQIVND (reference sequence). The CDR3 extends over 13 amino acids. The CDR3 region is CASSIRGTHGYTF. In DNA, the CDR3 is TGTGCCAGTAGTATAAGGGGGACCCATGGCTACACCTTC.